This T cell receptor beta chain derives from a study of breast tumors, draining lymph nodes, adjacent tissues. Notes on the study in general: The lymph node origin of tumor T cells was framed as consistent with a hypothesis, not demonstrated. Luminal-like breast cancer showed significantly greater tumor-nontumor repertoire similarity than basal-like breast cancer did.

TCRdb fed the multiplex PCR reads into MiXCR, producing one record per CDR3 protein. The sample holds some 53,000 distinct CDR3 sequences, around 45% seen once. The V gene end was trimmed by 3 bases and the J gene end by 2 bases; junction bases not matched to a gene: 4. The CDR3 length is 15 residues. Germline values: CDR1 SGHDT, CDR2 YYEEEE. The sample holds many counts of this clonotype. Its antigen is undetermined. The chain uses TRBV5-6 and TRBJ2-3; 9 nucleotides align to TRBD1. The sample comprised breast tumor tissue. This TCR was sampled from a female donor with breast cancer. Some clones in this sample may be carry-over from other donors' samples. DNA of the CDR3: TGTGCCAGCAGCTACGGACAGGGGTTCACAGATACGCAGTATTTT. Amino acid sequence: CASSYGQGFTDTQYF.